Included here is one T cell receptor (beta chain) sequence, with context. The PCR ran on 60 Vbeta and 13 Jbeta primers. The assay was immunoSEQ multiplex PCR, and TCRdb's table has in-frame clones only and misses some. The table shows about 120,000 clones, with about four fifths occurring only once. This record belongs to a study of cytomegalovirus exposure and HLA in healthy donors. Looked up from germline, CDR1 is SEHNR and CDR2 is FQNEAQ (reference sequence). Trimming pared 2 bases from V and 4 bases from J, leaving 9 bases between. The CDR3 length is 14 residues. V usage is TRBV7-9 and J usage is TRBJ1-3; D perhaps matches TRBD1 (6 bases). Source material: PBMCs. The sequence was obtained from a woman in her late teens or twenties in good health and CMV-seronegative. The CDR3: CASSLTGGGNTIYF. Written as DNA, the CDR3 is TGTGCCAGCAGCTTAACGGGGGGCGGAAACACCATATATTTT.